This T cell receptor (beta chain) is from a study of PD-L1 blockade in urothelial cancer. On the study more broadly: Once treatment had started, blood was analyzed at 3 weeks (second dose) and again at 6 weeks.

Study-level points and caveats: TCR clonality was measured in pretreatment peripheral blood. Clonality below the median predicted better survival.

Sequencing used immunoSEQ multiplex PCR; TCRdb keeps in-frame clones, though not all of them. This table holds about 79,000 clones, 86% found once. To note about this clone: Antigen specificity is unknown.

This CDR3 is built from 13 residues. V shed 6 bases, J shed 7 bases, and the junction held 4 bases outside the gene matches. CDR1 is SGHNT, CDR2 YENEEA, per germline. Time point of the sample: pretreatment peripheral blood. For each patient, 1 to 8 samples were obtained, pretreatment and on-treatment. The specimen comprised PBMCs, sampled around atezolizumab (anti-PD-L1) treatment. The TCR comes from a man in his fifties or sixties with urothelial cancer. This rearrangement joins TRBV11-3 to TRBJ2-1, with 9 nucleotides matching TRBD1. For the CDR3, the DNA is TGTGCCAGCAGACCGGGACAGGGAAATGAGCAGTTCTTC. Its protein is CASRPGQGNEQFF.